The TCR beta chain under discussion was sequenced for a study of HIV-infected children after antiretroviral therapy interruption (dated 2019 in TCRdb). Study-level background: All eight included children had a CD4+ count above 500 and a viral load below 50 copies/ml, with four on planned treatment interruption and four on continuous treatment. The interruption group had a median age of roughly 9 years, compared with around 8 years in the continuous treatment group. Recorded exposure to EBV and CMV was present in most of the participating children. Interruption-arm samples came from week 0, week 12, end of interruption (week 24 or 48), and about 3 years after study end. Continuous-treatment samples were analyzed from corresponding weeks 0, 48 and 150. Alongside thymic output measurements, TCR repertoires of children on planned treatment interruption were compared with TCR repertoires of children on continuous antiretroviral treatment.

Libraries were built with 3' RACE. TCR libraries were built from RNA using a 3' RACE protocol with unique molecular identifiers to correct PCR amplification bias. Amplicon libraries were pooled in groups of up to roughly 12 and sequenced on an Illumina MiSeq using v2 2x250 paired-end chemistry. The original pipeline was this. Reads were processed with Decombinator to assign V and J genes and CDR3, with barcode-based error and PCR bias correction. Before Gini coefficients were calculated with the R ineq package, the repertoires were subsampled to the same depth. GLIPH, Hamming distance and a shared triplet metric were used to assess CDR3 similarity. TCRdb took the public reads, trimmed them with fastp at Q25, ran MiXCR for clone calling and kept in-frame beta chains. Rows with a matching CDR3 protein are joined into one entry that keeps the most common DNA and genes. None of the V and J calls come from the authors' own analysis; TCRdb made them. This sample lists over 35,000 distinct CDR3 sequences; just over 6.5% were detected once. Of the sample, approximately 0.97% falls within the top ten clones.

The treatment or condition label, as the study defines it: PENTA 11 planned treatment interruption arm or continuous ART arm. Participants were children from the United Kingdom aged 2 to 15 years who had received at least three-drug ART for at least 24 weeks. The study required cryopreserved PBMCs containing at least 5 million viable cells, and a few candidate patients were excluded because of low viable PBMC yield. Naive CD4+ CD45RA+ CD45RO- T cells were FACS-sorted from thawed PBMCs on a FACSAria III cell sorter. Sorted cells were fixed, and RNA was extracted using the RNeasy FFPE kit followed by the RNeasy Micro kit. Beyond this particular receptor, the publication reports: The naive CD4+ Gini coefficient rose by the end of treatment interruption, suggesting clonal expansion, and returned to baseline by 3 years. In naive CD4+ repertoires of PTI patients, reduced CDR3 sharing between time points was observed after interruption began, whereas many sequences were found to be shared between end of interruption and 3 years later. The small number of patients is a limitation, and caution is needed when interpreting the data. Minor non-naive CD45RA+ populations, such as EMRA or stem memory cells, might be present among the sorted CD45RA+ naive cells.

This clonotype was seen repeatedly, ten times or more. Its cognate antigen has yet to be identified. One base away there is no much larger clone; base qualities are not given. Looking up the germline V gene yields CDR1 SNHLY and CDR2 FYNNEI. Trimming costs V 8 bases and J 4 bases, and their ends lie 26 bases apart. The cysteine opens and the phenylalanine closes a CDR3 of 17 amino acids. Kept here is only the CDR3 DNA, which spans 51 bases and is read in frame from base 1. The sample consisted of CD45RA+ CD4+ T cells from PBMCs, pooled from several time points, taken from a donor given antiretroviral therapy, either interrupted or continuous. In light of the paper, this sample's cell subset or site label describes: naive CD4+ CD45RA+ CD45RO- T cells. This chain joins TRBV2 to TRBJ1-1, with TRBD1 as a weak D call on 5 bases. The TCR originated in a pool of human donors with HIV. The sequence in DNA is TGTGCCAGCGCCACTTCCTGGGCGGGGGAGATGGGCACTGAAGCTTTCTTT. Translated, it reads CASATSWAGEMGTEAFF.